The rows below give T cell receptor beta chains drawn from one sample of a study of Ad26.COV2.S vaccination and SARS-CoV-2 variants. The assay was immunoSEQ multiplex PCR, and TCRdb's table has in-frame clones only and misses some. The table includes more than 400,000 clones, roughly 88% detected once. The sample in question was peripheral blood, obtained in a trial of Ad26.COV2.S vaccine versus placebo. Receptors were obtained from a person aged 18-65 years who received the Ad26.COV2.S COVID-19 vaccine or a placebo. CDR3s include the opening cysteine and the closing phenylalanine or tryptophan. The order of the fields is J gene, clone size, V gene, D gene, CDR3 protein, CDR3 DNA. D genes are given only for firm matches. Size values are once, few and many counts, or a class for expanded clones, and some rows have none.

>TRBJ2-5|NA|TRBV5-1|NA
CASSLVGASQETQYF
TGCGCCAGCAGCTTGGTCGGCGCCAGCCAAGAGACCCAGTACTTC
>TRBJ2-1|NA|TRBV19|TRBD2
CASSHRIAGSYNEQFF
TGTGCCAGTAGCCACAGGATAGCGGGCTCCTACAATGAGCAGTTCTTC
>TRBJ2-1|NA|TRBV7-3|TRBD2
CASSSHRASGRNEQFF
TGTGCCAGCAGCTCCCACCGGGCTAGCGGGAGAAATGAGCAGTTCTTC
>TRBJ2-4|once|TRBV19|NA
CASSIVASGAPENIQYF
TGTGCCAGTAGTATAGTAGCGTCAGGGGCTCCCGAAAACATTCAGTACTTC
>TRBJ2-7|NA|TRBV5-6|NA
CASSFAWGAYEQYF
TGTGCCAGCAGCTTCGCGTGGGGGGCGTACGAGCAGTACTTC
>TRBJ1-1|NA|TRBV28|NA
CASNPTAANTEAFF
TGTGCCAGCAACCCGACGGCGGCGAACACTGAAGCTTTCTTT
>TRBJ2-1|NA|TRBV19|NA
CASSIGQNDYNEQFF
TGTGCCAGTAGTATTGGACAGAACGACTACAATGAGCAGTTCTTC
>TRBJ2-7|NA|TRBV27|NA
CASTNVGAGYYEQYF
TGTGCCAGCACCAACGTGGGGGCAGGGTACTACGAGCAGTACTTC
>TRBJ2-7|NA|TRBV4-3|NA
CASSQGAGGAYEQYF
TGCGCCAGCAGCCAAGGGGCAGGAGGAGCCTACGAGCAGTACTTC
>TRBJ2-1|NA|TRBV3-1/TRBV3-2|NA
CASSQAGVGYGEQFF
TGTGCCAGCAGCCAAGCGGGAGTGGGGTATGGTGAGCAGTTCTTC
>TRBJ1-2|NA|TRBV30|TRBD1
CAWSVPRQGNYGYTF
TGTGCCTGGAGTGTACCGAGACAGGGGAACTATGGCTACACCTTC
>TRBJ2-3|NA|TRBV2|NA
CASSDERDTQYF
TGTGCCAGCAGTGACGAGAGAGATACGCAGTATTTT
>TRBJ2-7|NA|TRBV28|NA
CASSSLVSEQYF
TGTGCCAGCAGCAGTCTAGTTTCCGAGCAGTACTTC
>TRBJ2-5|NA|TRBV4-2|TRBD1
CASSQARDRGRETQYF
TGTGCCAGCAGCCAGGCCCGGGACAGGGGGAGGGAGACCCAGTACTTC
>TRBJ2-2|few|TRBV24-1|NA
CATSDLVHTGELFF
TGTGCCACCAGTGACCTAGTACACACCGGGGAGCTGTTTTTT
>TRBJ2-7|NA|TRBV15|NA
CATSRDRASEQYF
TGTGCCACCAGCAGAGATCGGGCTAGCGAGCAGTACTTC
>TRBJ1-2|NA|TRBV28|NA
CASTLPGAYGYTF
TGTGCCAGCACCTTACCCGGGGCCTATGGCTACACCTTC
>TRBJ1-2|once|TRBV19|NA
CASTARGEKPEYGYTF
TGTGCCAGTACCGCCCGGGGGGAGAAGCCCGAGTATGGCTACACCTTC
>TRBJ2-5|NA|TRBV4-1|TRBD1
CASSQLDRGKTQYF
TGCGCCAGCAGCCAATTGGACAGGGGAAAGACCCAGTACTTC
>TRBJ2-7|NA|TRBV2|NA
CASSDHRYEQYF
TGTGCCAGCAGTGACCACAGGTACGAGCAGTACTTC